A selection of T cell receptor beta chains follows, all from one sample in a study of cytomegalovirus exposure and HLA in healthy donors. Produced via immunoSEQ multiplex PCR; TCRdb's table is partial and in-frame only. The top ten clones hold about 13% of a sample with 150,000 to 200,000 clones, around 80% of them seen once. Sequencing was carried out using PBMCs. The receptors derive from a woman in her 50s in good health and CMV-seropositive. Both conserved end residues are part of each CDR3. D genes are given only for firm matches. Clone size is shown for a subset of rows, as once, few, many or a class of expanded clone.

j_call,cdr3_length,clone_size,d_call,v_call,cdr3_aa,cdr3_nt
TRBJ1-5,16,NA,NA,TRBV5-6,CASSFGSSLGNQPQHF,TGTGCCAGCAGTTTTGGGTCAAGCCTAGGCAATCAGCCCCAGCATTTT
TRBJ2-1,14,NA,NA,TRBV19,CASSIAQPSGEQFF,TGTGCCAGTAGTATAGCACAGCCCTCCGGTGAGCAGTTCTTC
TRBJ2-7,13,NA,TRBD2,TRBV7-3,CASSLGTRNEQYF,TGTGCCAGCAGCTTAGGGACTAGAAACGAGCAGTACTTC
TRBJ2-1,11,NA,NA,TRBV19,CASSMRNEQFF,TGTGCCAGTAGTATGAGGAATGAGCAGTTCTTC
TRBJ2-7,14,NA,NA,TRBV4-1,CASSQGFRGGEQYF,TGCGCCAGCAGCCAGGGGTTTAGGGGGGGCGAGCAGTACTTC
TRBJ1-1,18,NA,NA,TRBV19,CASSTASGFTRRNTEAFF,TGTGCCAGTAGTACAGCATCAGGATTCACCCGACGGAACACTGAAGCTTTCTTT
TRBJ1-5,18,NA,NA,TRBV7-8,CASSPVDWGGYGNQPQHF,TGTGCCAGCAGCCCGGTCGACTGGGGCGGATATGGCAATCAGCCCCAGCATTTT
TRBJ2-3,16,once,TRBD1,TRBV25-1,CASSEGGTGKTDTQYF,TGTGCCAGCAGTGAAGGCGGGACAGGGAAAACAGATACGCAGTATTTT
TRBJ2-4,17,NA,TRBD1,TRBV4-1,CASSQPLRQGAKNIQYF,TGCGCCAGCAGCCAACCCCTCAGACAGGGCGCCAAAAACATTCAGTACTTC
TRBJ2-1,15,NA,TRBD2,TRBV7-9,CASSHLAAGYNEQFF,TGTGCCAGCAGCCATCTGGCAGCGGGATACAATGAGCAGTTCTTC
TRBJ1-1,15,NA,NA,TRBV4-1,CASSQDAPRGTEAFF,TGCGCCAGCAGCCAAGACGCCCCCAGGGGAACTGAAGCTTTCTTT
TRBJ2-3,16,NA,TRBD2,TRBV5-1,CASSLTAGNAVDTQYF,TGCGCCAGCAGCTTGACAGCGGGGAATGCGGTAGATACGCAGTATTTT
TRBJ2-2,15,NA,NA,TRBV18,CASSPLGGDTGELFF,TGTGCCAGCTCACCTTTAGGCGGGGACACCGGGGAGCTGTTTTTT
TRBJ1-1,13,NA,NA,TRBV7-9,CASSFEGYTEAFF,TGTGCCAGCAGCTTTGAGGGCTACACTGAAGCTTTCTTT
TRBJ2-1,17,NA,NA,TRBV23-1,CASSPNLPAALYNEQFF,TGCGCCAGCAGTCCAAACTTACCAGCGGCCCTTTACAATGAGCAGTTCTTC
TRBJ2-1,13,NA,NA,TRBV5-1,CASSLLGADEQFF,TGCGCCAGCAGCCTGCTAGGGGCTGATGAGCAGTTCTTC
TRBJ2-2,14,NA,NA,TRBV25-1,CASSEGGYTGELFF,TGTGCCAGCAGTGAGGGGGGTTACACCGGGGAGCTGTTTTTT
TRBJ2-1,12,NA,TRBD2,TRBV6-4,CASSDRGGLVFF,TGTGCCAGCAGTGACCGGGGGGGGTTGGTCTTCTTC
TRBJ1-1,15,NA,NA,TRBV5-1,CASSFGLAMNTEAFF,TGCGCCAGCAGCTTTGGGCTCGCTATGAACACTGAAGCTTTCTTT
TRBJ1-2,15,NA,TRBD1,TRBV15,CATSRDVGQGEGYTF,TGTGCCACCAGCAGAGATGTAGGACAGGGGGAGGGCTACACCTTC
TRBJ1-2,15,NA,NA,TRBV13,CASSLRPGDEYGYTF,TGTGCCAGCAGCTTAAGGCCAGGGGATGAATATGGCTACACCTTC
TRBJ2-2,16,NA,TRBD1,TRBV11-2,CASSPRTGESTGELFF,TGTGCCAGCAGCCCCCGGACAGGGGAGAGCACCGGGGAGCTGTTTTTT
TRBJ2-7,21,NA,TRBD1,TRBV14,CASSQDRIWAPEDRGLDEQYF,TGTGCCAGCAGCCAAGATCGCATTTGGGCACCCGAGGACAGGGGACTCGACGAGCAGTACTTC
TRBJ2-1,17,NA,TRBD2,TRBV15,CATSRVLAGAGGNEQFF,TGTGCCACCAGCAGGGTACTAGCGGGGGCCGGGGGGAATGAGCAGTTCTTC
TRBJ2-2,15,NA,NA,TRBV19,CASSIDRIHTGELFF,TGTGCCAGTAGTATAGACAGGATCCACACCGGGGAGCTGTTTTTT
TRBJ1-1,14,NA,NA,TRBV13,CASSPRGQNTEAFF,TGTGCCAGCAGCCCTCGGGGACAGAACACTGAAGCTTTCTTT
TRBJ1-6,17,NA,TRBD1,TRBV7-9,CSSSGRTGGVHNSPLHF,TGTTCCAGCAGCGGGAGGACAGGGGGCGTCCATAATTCACCCCTCCACTTT
TRBJ2-3,15,NA,TRBD2,TRBV2,CASSGLAGFTDTQYF,TGTGCCAGCAGTGGGCTAGCGGGCTTCACAGATACGCAGTATTTT
TRBJ2-7,14,NA,TRBD2,TRBV18,CASSPSREGSEQYF,TGTGCCAGCTCACCTTCCAGGGAGGGATCCGAGCAGTACTTC
TRBJ1-2,16,NA,TRBD1,TRBV4-1,CASSHATGGQTYGYTF,TGCGCCAGCAGCCACGCTACAGGGGGGCAAACCTATGGCTACACCTTC
TRBJ2-3,12,NA,NA,TRBV2,CASRELTDTQYF,TGTGCCAGCAGGGAGCTCACAGATACGCAGTATTTT
TRBJ1-1,15,once,NA,TRBV5-1,CASSVGHQINTEAFF,TGCGCCAGCAGCGTGGGACACCAAATAAACACTGAAGCTTTCTTT
TRBJ2-3,15,NA,NA,TRBV9,CASSVGPIPKDTQYF,TGTGCCAGCAGCGTTGGTCCTATCCCAAAGGATACGCAGTATTTT
TRBJ2-7,12,NA,NA,TRBV27,CASQGMDYEQYF,TGTGCCAGCCAGGGGATGGACTACGAGCAGTACTTC
TRBJ2-1,12,many,NA,TRBV5-6,CASSQQGSEQFF,TGTGCCAGCAGCCAACAGGGTAGTGAGCAGTTCTTC
TRBJ1-1,13,NA,NA,TRBV27,CASSLQGGTEAFF,TGTGCCAGCAGTTTACAGGGAGGAACTGAAGCTTTCTTT
TRBJ2-2,12,NA,NA,TRBV10-1,CASSTGRGELFF,TGCGCCAGCAGTACAGGAAGAGGGGAGCTGTTTTTT
TRBJ2-7,14,NA,TRBD1,TRBV6-1,CASSLYRGPYEQYF,TGTGCCAGCAGTCTATACAGGGGACCCTACGAGCAGTACTTC
TRBJ2-3,12,NA,NA,TRBV6-5,CASTQSTGTQYF,TGTGCCAGCACCCAGAGCACAGGGACGCAGTATTTT
TRBJ1-3,15,NA,NA,TRBV9,CASSVSGASPNTIYF,TGTGCCAGCAGCGTTAGCGGAGCCTCCCCAAACACCATATATTTT
TRBJ2-7,15,NA,TRBD1,TRBV6-5,CASSSGQGTLYEQYF,TGTGCCAGCAGTTCAGGACAGGGAACCCTCTACGAGCAGTACTTC
TRBJ2-7,15,NA,TRBD1,TRBV10-3,CAISANRGRSYEQYF,TGTGCCATCAGTGCCAACAGGGGGCGAAGCTACGAGCAGTACTTC
TRBJ2-1,15,NA,TRBD2,TRBV7-9,CASSRRSGGANEQFF,TGTGCCAGCAGCCGGCGGAGCGGGGGGGCCAATGAGCAGTTCTTC
TRBJ1-2,13,NA,NA,TRBV2,CASSEASRYGYTF,TGTGCCAGCAGTGAGGCCTCCCGCTATGGCTACACCTTC
TRBJ2-3,15,few,NA,TRBV2,CASSRTREVTDTQYF,TGTGCCAGCAGCCGGACCAGGGAGGTAACAGATACGCAGTATTTT
TRBJ2-7,15,few,NA,TRBV13,CASSSKQGGLSGQYF,TGTGCCAGCAGCTCCAAACAGGGAGGGCTAAGTGGGCAGTACTTC